This is a list of T cell receptor beta chains from one sample in a study of cytotoxic CD8 clonotypes in ibrutinib-treated CLL. Libraries were prepared by immunoSEQ multiplex PCR; TCRdb keeps only in-frame clonotypes and omits some of them. The sample lists approximately 45,000 clones; about two thirds were seen once. Source: PBMCs, taken after 12 months of ibrutinib treatment. The receptors shown here come from a human donor with chronic lymphocytic leukemia. Each CDR3 is given with its conserved first and last residue. The order of the fields is J gene, clone size, D gene, V gene, CDR3 DNA, CDR3 protein. The D gene is left open where the match is weak. Clone sizes are given selectively: once, few, many, or a class where the clone is expanded.

TRBJ2-3	NA	TRBD1	TRBV4-1	TGCGCCAGCAGCACGACGGGGACAGGGGGCGGCGGGGATACGCAGTATTTT	CASSTTGTGGGGDTQYF
TRBJ1-2	NA	TRBD1	TRBV7-9	TGTGCCAGCAGCTTAGACGGACAGGGATTTTGGTATGGCTACACCTTC	CASSLDGQGFWYGYTF
TRBJ1-1	few	NA	TRBV10-3	TGTGCCATGGCCCGGGGGGGTGTGAACACTGAAGCTTTCTTT	CAMARGGVNTEAFF
TRBJ2-5	NA	NA	TRBV27	TGTGCCACCCGGAGAACGGGGGAGGAGACCCAGTACTTC	CATRRTGEETQYF
TRBJ2-1	NA	TRBD2	TRBV4-1	TGCGCCAGCAGCGTCACCGGGACTAGCTTCGATGAGCAGTTCTTC	CASSVTGTSFDEQFF
TRBJ1-3	NA	NA	TRBV7-2	TGTGCCAGCAGCTTAGCGCTCGGATCCGGAAACACCATATATTTT	CASSLALGSGNTIYF
TRBJ1-2	few	NA	TRBV2	TGTGCCAGCAGTGAAGCGCTTGCAGCCTATGGCTACACCTTC	CASSEALAAYGYTF
TRBJ1-1	NA	NA	TRBV7-9	TGTGCCAGCAGCTTAGAGGACCGGCCGGCAGCTGAAGCTTTCTTT	CASSLEDRPAAEAFF
TRBJ1-2	NA	NA	TRBV2	TGTGCCAGCAGTGGACGGGATGGCTACACCTTC	CASSGRDGYTF
TRBJ1-5	NA	TRBD1	TRBV2	TGTGCCAGCAGTCCCCGGACAGGCGGAAATCAGCCCCAGCATTTT	CASSPRTGGNQPQHF